This T cell receptor beta chain was sequenced for a study of cytomegalovirus exposure and HLA in healthy donors (TCRdb year 2017). For context, the study as a whole: An earlier analysis of some 550 of the donors reported 276 Gb of sequence data and 120 million or so unique TCR beta sequences from some 180 million T cells. Approximately 300 gigabases of sequencing data and around 80 million unique TCR sequences made up an early release that covered fewer than 650 HLA-typed donors. Of the roughly 410 genotyped donors, less than 90% were placed in the genetic ancestry cluster associated with self-reported Caucasian donors. The study aimed to test whether signatures of past pathogen exposure could be identified by cataloging public T cell receptors. The T cell repertoires of some 700 subjects were profiled by immunosequencing and related to cytomegalovirus serostatus. In addition to the first cohort of 666 subjects, a separate validation cohort of some 120 different subjects was used. To predict cytomegalovirus infection status, the study combined high-throughput TCR immunosequencing, statistical association of individual TCRs with disease status, and machine learning. To study patterns of TCR occurrence, a later analysis re-analyzed previously published TCR beta repertoires from 666 donors and added high-resolution HLA genotyping. In the later analysis, no new phenotypic data were used to find candidate immune exposures; instead, reliance was placed on TCR beta sequences and their occurrence across donors. An earlier analysis of approximately 580 of the donors used high-throughput TCR beta sequencing to judge whether each TCR beta V gene segment behaved as functional or pseudogenic. Donor age, sex, ethnicity and CMV serostatus were compiled alongside the repertoire data. Genome-wide SNP genotypes for about 65% of the roughly 670 donors were used in a later genetic analysis, which treated that subset as a discovery cohort. All discovery cohort repertoires had been generated on a single sequencing platform. Class I and class II HLA loci were covered by the typing at four-digit resolution. Typing coverage differed by locus: A, B, C, DRB1 and DQB1 were typed in roughly 620-640 donors, DQA1 in 522, DPA1 in approximately 610, and DPB1 in 450 to 480. Several DR-DQ haplotypes were handled as single units for association and clustering because linkage in the cohort was strong. Among roughly 370 genotyped donors of the cohort, an average of around 240,000 unique TCR beta nucleotide sequences were sequenced per donor, roughly 18% of them non-productive. Broad study findings and their caveats: In this cohort, only TCR beta chains were sequenced, and detectable features were limited by the absence of alpha or paired-chain data. A later genetic analysis associated a missense DCLRE1C variant with V-gene and J-gene trimming of TCR beta chains, and an independent cohort replicated the association. The classifier was reported to diagnose cytomegalovirus status with high specificity and sensitivity in both the original and validation cohorts. A cluster of highly shared sequence variants was judged likely to be a technical artifact of the sequencing pipeline. HLA typing was unavailable for some donors at each locus, so association tests used only the typed subset. According to a later analysis, parvovirus B19, influenza, CMV and Epstein-Barr virus appeared linked to several top co-occurrence clusters. While some public TCRs were present in many individuals, most TCR sequences turned up only very rarely across donors. At a false discovery rate of 0.05, a later analysis linked under 20,000 TCR beta sequences to specific HLA alleles. When HLA alleles, especially DR and DQ, strongly co-occurred, attributing TCR associations to individual alleles was difficult. The earlier analysis of 587 of the donors excluded seventeen rarely observed V segments, including chromosome 9 orphons, because counts were too low. Some IMGT-functional V segments, including TRBV6-2 and TRBV6-3, could not be distinguished by the 87-base-pair reads and were therefore excluded. A later analysis found that TCR association rates varied across HLA loci, with DRB1 alleles showing the most associated TCRs and HLA-C alleles the fewest. Linkage disequilibrium might explain the correlated functional status among segregating V segments, but an unknown experimental factor could not be ruled out. Roughly uniform sequencing depth across donors was assumed in presence/absence analyses, although this assumption may not hold. Compared with equally common non-associated chains, HLA-associated TCR beta chains in a later analysis were more clonally expanded and had lower generation probabilities. According to a later genetic analysis, donors in an Asian-associated ancestry cluster had fewer N-insertions in productive TCRs than the approximately 650-donor mean. The study gave a list of 150 to 200 TCR beta chains associated with cytomegalovirus. Most CMV-associated TCR beta chains appeared to be HLA-restricted in a later analysis, and the HLA associations seemed to be driven largely by CMV exposure. Three of the identified cytomegalovirus-associated TCR beta chains were confirmed in vitro to be specific for cytomegalovirus antigens. A further reported finding was that TCR beta sequences accurately predicted the HLA-A and HLA-B alleles for most subjects in the first cohort. For the cohort, immune exposure information was limited to CMV serostatus. According to the authors, the approach could potentially be generalized to other disease states and immunological phenotypes. In an earlier analysis of fewer than 700 of the donors, most TCR beta V segments appeared in productive rearrangements about 87% or about 30% of the time, broadly matching IMGT annotations.

Comment on this clone: Its antigen target is currently unknown. An end of the junction does not agree with germline; a read error may underlie this.

In total, roughly 670 healthy bone marrow donors made up the cohort. All cohort members were sampled while nominally healthy, although unrecorded immune exposures were likely present. The donor was CMV seronegative and belonged to the group of 352 seronegative cohort members. Each donor provided a peripheral blood sample, and peripheral blood mononuclear cells were used for TCR beta sequencing. Genomic DNA was extracted from the blood cell samples with the Qiagen DNeasy Blood Extraction Kit. The library was built by means of the immunoSEQ multiplex PCR assay. For the multiplex PCR, a mixture combining 60 forward primers for TCR Vbeta segments and 13 reverse primers for TCR Jbeta segments was used. A multiplex PCR assay on genomic DNA amplified the CDR3 region of rearranged TCR beta genes. On the Illumina HiSeq System, the amplified TCR beta libraries were sequenced as 87-base-pair reads. The original pipeline was this. In a later analysis, 80 million or so unique TCR beta chains were counted across the roughly 700 repertoires, and roughly 10 million of these chains were shared by at least two donors. A nearest-neighbor algorithm error-corrected the raw reads and collapsed the reads into unique sequences, merging closely related sequences to remove PCR and sequencing errors. CDR3 sequences were aligned to IMGT reference sequences to assign V, D and J gene segments. For a sequence to be retained, a match of at least six nucleotides was required to both a V gene segment and a J gene segment. Rearrangements were classified as productive when the CDR3 lacked stop codons and remained in frame with V and J, and all other rearrangements were classified as non-productive. Following IMGT convention, CDR3 was defined as the stretch from the second conserved V-encoded cysteine up to the conserved J-encoded phenylalanine. The earlier analysis of some 600 of the donors excluded sequences that lacked an unambiguous match to a single V gene segment. An earlier analysis of 587 of the donors called V segments functional above 56.7% productive rearrangements and segregating when the between-donor standard deviation exceeded 5%. A statistical classification framework was built to diagnose cytomegalovirus status from the catalog of TCR beta chain sequences. V and J gene assignment, in a later analysis, came from comparing TCR nucleotide sequences with IMGT/GENE-DB human TR gene sequences. A later analysis assigned CDR3 sequences and most-parsimonious VDJ recombination scenarios with the TCRdist pipeline. A later analysis defined each TCR beta chain by its CDR3 amino acid sequence plus V-gene family, and excluded reads lacking a unique V-gene family. In a later analysis, 450 to 600 highly shared, low-generation-probability nucleotide sequences were removed to address suspected cross-contamination and a sequencing artifact. For each public chain, a later analysis derived a clonal expansion index from normalized ranks of inferred template counts within each repertoire. In a later analysis, generation probabilities were computed using a VDJ recombination model fitted to out-of-frame rearrangements, and the results were checked against IGoR. In a later analysis, hypergeometric tests were used to score TCR-TCR, TCR-HLA and TCR-CMV co-occurrence, with a repertoire-size bias correction applied to TCR pairs. In a later analysis, false discovery rates were estimated by permuting HLA or CMV assignments 20 times. In a later analysis, co-occurring TCRs were grouped with DBSCAN, and TCRdist sequence similarity was added when clustering was performed within HLA-allele-positive subsets. Repertoires with fewer than 30,000 or more than 120,000 public chains were left out of co-occurrence clustering, as were about 5 repertoires with anomalous nucleotide sharing. This is the immuneACCESS table as TCRdb keeps it, with only in-frame sequences that have V and J called. A part of the clones is gone; compared with another copy, unresolved V genes explain less than half, and the rest is unexplained. The DNA gave D and trimming, while V, J and clone size come from that table. This sample holds some 83,000 clones; about 77% were observed only once. The ten biggest clones cover 4% to 4.5% of the sample.

Spanning cysteine to phenylalanine, the CDR3 consists of 14 amino acids. CDR3 DNA only is kept here, 42 bases in frame from base 1. CDR1 MDHEN and CDR2 SYDVKM were looked up in the germline V gene. The material sequenced was PBMCs. This sequence originates from a man aged 55 to 70 in good health and CMV-seronegative. The chain employs TRBV28 and TRBJ1-2; TRBD1 is possibly the D segment (6 matching bases). The CDR3 sequence is CASRIPDSYYGHTF. The DNA reads TGTGCCAGCCGAATACCGGACAGCTACTATGGCCACACCTTC.